The 2 T cell receptor beta chains reported below all come from one sample, sequenced in a study of shared clonotypes between healthy human individuals. The table came from immunoSEQ multiplex PCR; TCRdb's copy has only in-frame clones and leaves some out. In the table there are about 610,000 clones, 97% of which are singletons. The specimen sequenced was naive CD4+ T cells sorted from blood. The subset is: CD45RA+ positively selected. Receptors were obtained from a woman aged 25 to 39 in good health.

The chain combines TRBV4-1 with TRBJ1-3; D remains ambiguous. Germline V CDR1 and CDR2: MGHRA, YSYEKL. V was cut by 3 bases and J by 2 bases, with 11 bases left in between. CDR3 size: 15 residues. As DNA, the CDR3 is TGCGCCAGCAGCCAGGAGGCGGTTCCTGGAAACACCATATATTTT. Protein product: CASSQEAVPGNTIYF.

The chain couples TRBV7-2 to TRBJ2-5; TRBD2 matches at 11 bases. V was clipped by 6 bases and J by 5 bases; unmatched bases: 2. Germline CDR1 is SGHTA and CDR2 is FQGNSA. This CDR3 is built from 13 residues. For the CDR3, the DNA is TGTGCCAGCAGACTAGCGGGAGTGGAGACCCAGTACTTC. This sequence encodes CASRLAGVETQYF.